Following are 4 T cell receptor beta chains from one sample sequenced in a study of beta chain features in type 1 diabetes. For these TCRs, the target antigens are not known. TCRB transcripts that were expressed got sequenced, as all of the isolated RNA had been reverse transcribed. The method was immunoSEQ multiplex PCR; TCRdb's version includes in-frame clones alone and lacks a portion of them. The repertoire holds 600,000 to 700,000 clones, around 12% seen once, with 0.095% to 0.15% in the top ten. Study observations and caveats: The study found moderately but significantly shorter TCRB CDR3s in all four CD4+ subsets of Type 1 diabetes patients.

The sequencing input was naive CD4+ T cells from blood. These TCRs come from a man between 25 and 39 years old with type 1 diabetes.

This chain uses TRBV19 with TRBJ2-6; TRBD1 matches 7 bases. V gave up 6 bases and J gave up 0 bases; unmatched junction bases: 8. The germline V gene has CDR1 LNHDA and CDR2 SQIVND (reference sequence). The CDR3 contains 17 residues. The CDR3 protein is CASSRRTGLSGANVLTF. In DNA, the CDR3 is TGTGCCAGTAGCCGAAGGACAGGCCTCTCTGGGGCCAACGTCCTGACTTTC.

A few counts support this clone. The chain combines TRBV10-3 with TRBJ2-5, with a possible D match to TRBD2 (6 bases). Germline CDR1 ENHRY, CDR2 SYGVKD. Trimming stripped 0 bases from V and 4 bases from J, with 12 bases between. This CDR3 is 15 amino acids long. The CDR3 DNA reads as TGTGCCATCAGTGAGTCCGGCGGGGCCGGAGAGACCCAGTACTTC. It translates to CAISESGGAGETQYF.

This chain connects TRBV4-3 to TRBJ1-1; no firm D call. This CDR3 is built from 14 residues. Deletions cut 0 bases from V and 1 base from J, with 6 bases between. The V gene's germline CDR1 is LGHNA and CDR2 YSLEER. The CDR3 loop reads CASSQDGANTEAFF. The CDR3 nucleotides are TGCGCCAGCAGCCAAGATGGAGCGAACACTGAAGCTTTCTTT.

The chain carries TRBV4-2 and TRBJ2-7, with TRBD2 matching over 13 bases. Germline V gives CDR1 LGHNA, CDR2 YNFKEQ. V gave up 5 bases and J gave up 3 bases; unmatched junction bases: 7. There are 16 residues in the CDR3. The CDR3 sequence is CASSARLAGGNYEQYF. The CDR3 DNA reads as TGTGCCAGCAGCGCCCGACTAGCGGGGGGAAACTACGAGCAGTACTTC.